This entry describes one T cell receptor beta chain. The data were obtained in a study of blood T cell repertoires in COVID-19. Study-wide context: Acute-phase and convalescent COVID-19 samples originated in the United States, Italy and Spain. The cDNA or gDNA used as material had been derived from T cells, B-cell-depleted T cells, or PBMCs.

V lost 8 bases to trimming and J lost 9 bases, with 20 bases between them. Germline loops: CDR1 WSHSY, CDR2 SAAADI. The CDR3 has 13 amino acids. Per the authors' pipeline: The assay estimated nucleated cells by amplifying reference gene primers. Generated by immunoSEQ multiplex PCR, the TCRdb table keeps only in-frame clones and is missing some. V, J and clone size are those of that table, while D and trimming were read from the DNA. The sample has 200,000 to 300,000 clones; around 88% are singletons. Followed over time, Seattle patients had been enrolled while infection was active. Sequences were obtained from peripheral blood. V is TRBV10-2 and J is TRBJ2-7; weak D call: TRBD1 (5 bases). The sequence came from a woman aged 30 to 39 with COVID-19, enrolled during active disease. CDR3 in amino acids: CASRLGANMAQYF. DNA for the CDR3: TGCGCCAGCCGTTTAGGGGCAAACATGGCGCAGTACTTC.